The present T cell receptor (beta chain) was sequenced within a study of T cell repertoires in cytomegalovirus infection. Study at large: Indications came from public TCR beta signatures; they pointed to CMV infection and to a matching HLA type. Study-level findings and limits: Adding up the frequency of public TCR beta families identified people who carried CMV plus the relevant HLA. Within the response measured ex vivo, HLA-C-restricted CMV-specific TCR beta clonotypes were dominant.

V lost 6 bases to trimming and J lost 3 bases, with 12 bases between them. CDR3 size: 14 residues. Germline loops: CDR1 SGHVS, CDR2 FNYEAQ. This clonotype was recorded a few times. Its antigen remains unknown. TCRdb called the reads again in MiXCR, with one record for every CDR3 protein. The table lists around 740,000 distinct CDR3 sequences, 35% to 40% of them singletons. The chain links TRBV7-6 to TRBJ1-5, with D possibly matching TRBD1 (6 bases). This clonotype originated in a human donor in good health (CMV status not recorded). Some clones in this sample may be carry-over from other donors' samples. The sequencing sample was made of PBMCs. The CDR3: CASSAGEFNQPQHF. CDR3 DNA: TGTGCCAGCAGTGCAGGGGAATTCAATCAGCCCCAGCATTTT.